The 30 T cell receptor beta chains presented below share a single source sample, sequenced in a study of control samples from healthy donors and cancer patients. Only in-frame clones appear in the TCRdb table, and some are missing; sequencing was by immunoSEQ multiplex PCR. The repertoire includes some 98,000 clones, approximately 88% of them detected once, and about 38% sits in the top ten. Sequences were obtained from PBMCs. All receptors come from a man aged 70-80 years with lung cancer.

The gene calls are TRBV27 and TRBJ2-7, with 7 bases identical to TRBD1. Germline lookup yields CDR1 MNHEY and CDR2 SMNVEV (reference sequence). This CDR3 region has 14 residues. Unmatched junction bases numbered 6, after V lost 7 bases and J lost 0 bases. Here the CDR3 reads CASTKDRFSYEQYF. The CDR3 nucleotides read TGTGCCAGCACAAAGGACAGGTTCTCCTACGAGCAGTACTTC.

The chain recombines TRBV24-1 with TRBJ2-1, with 7 bases identical to TRBD1. Germline assignment: CDR1 KGHDR and CDR2 SFDVKD. This CDR3 comprises 16 residues. Trimming at V came to 5 bases and at J to 6 bases, leaving 12 bases not matched to a gene. The CDR3 here is CATSGIRDSPLNEQFF. The DNA for the CDR3 is TGTGCCACCAGTGGAATCCGGGACAGTCCGCTCAATGAGCAGTTCTTC.

The chain carries TRBV28 and TRBJ1-6; 11 nucleotides match TRBD1. Germline CDR1 and CDR2: MDHEN and SYDVKM. V gave up 6 bases and J gave up 7 bases; unmatched junction bases: 8. This CDR3 is built from 16 residues. CDR3: CASSPGQGVTNSPLHF. CDR3 DNA: TGTGCCAGCAGCCCGGGACAGGGGGTGACGAATTCACCCCTCCACTTT.

The CDR3 spells CASSFRGQALYEQYF. CDR3 DNA: TGTGCCAGCAGCTTCAGGGGACAGGCCCTATACGAGCAGTACTTC. The rearrangement joins TRBV5-8 to TRBJ2-7; 8 bases are shared with TRBD1. The CDR3 loop spans 15 amino acids. Germline V gives CDR1 SGHTS, CDR2 YDEGEE. After removal of 2 bases from V and 4 bases from J, the junction contained 8 bases not matched to a gene.

The CDR3 DNA sequence: TGTGCCAGCAGATCCGCTGGCGAGACCCAGTACTTC. Its translation is CASRSAGETQYF. The V gene is TRBV27, the J gene TRBJ2-5; no clear D gene. V gave up 6 bases and J gave up 5 bases, with 10 bases separating them. Germline V gene data show CDR1 as MNHEY and CDR2 as SMNVEV (reference sequence). The CDR3 is made up of 12 amino acids.

Concerning this clone: The same CDR3 arises from other DNA sequences in this sample as well. The CDR3 DNA is TGTGCCAGCAGCCAAGTTTACGAGCAGTACTTC. Translated, it gives CASSQVYEQYF. This rearrangement joins TRBV14 to TRBJ2-7; D is ambiguous. Germline V gene sequence: CDR1 SGHDN, CDR2 FVKESK. The CDR3 extends over 11 amino acids. Trimming cost V 1 base and J 4 bases, with 2 bases left between them.

V and J are TRBV19 and TRBJ1-1; D is perhaps TRBD1 (5 bases). Germline V gene data show CDR1 as LNHDA and CDR2 as SQIVND (reference sequence). CDR3 size: 17 residues. The V end was cut by 0 bases, the J end by 4 bases, with 18 bases between. The CDR3 region is CASSIEGRRLISTEAFF. Written as DNA, the CDR3 is TGTGCCAGTAGTATAGAGGGACGCAGACTGATATCCACTGAAGCTTTCTTT. Filled out from reference TRBV19 and TRBJ1-1, the complete variable domain reads DGGITQSPKYLFRKEGQNVTLSCEQNLNHDAMYWYRQDPGQGLRLIYYSQIVNDFQKGDIAEGYSVSREKKESFPLTVTSAQKNPTAFYLCASSIEGRRLISTEAFFGQGTRLTVV.

This chain links TRBV6-5 with TRBJ1-1; tentatively, D is TRBD1 (6 bases). The CDR3 has 15 amino acids. Trimming pared 5 bases from V and 4 bases from J, leaving 17 bases between. CDR1 MNHEY and CDR2 SVGAGI come from the germline V gene. The CDR3 region is CASSRSTGRGTEAFF. CDR3 bases: TGTGCCAGCAGTAGATCTACAGGGCGGGGCACTGAAGCTTTCTTT.

Notes on this clone: The junction differs from germline at one of its ends, possibly a read error. The rearrangement uses TRBV25-1 and TRBJ2-7; D perhaps matches TRBD2 (5 bases). Germline CDR1 is MGHDK and CDR2 is SYGVNS. CDR3 length: 14 amino acids. CDR3 region: CAGSREGGSYEQYF. The CDR3 DNA is TGTGCCGGCAGTCGGGAAGGTGGCTCCTACGAGCAGTACTTC.

The chain combines TRBV15 with TRBJ1-1; D unresolved. The V end was cut by 6 bases, the J end by 2 bases, with 4 bases between. The germline gives CDR1 LNHNV, CDR2 YYDKDF (reference sequence). This CDR3 is 11 amino acids long. Here the CDR3 DNA reads TGTGCCACCAGTATAAACACTGAAGCTTTCTTT. This translates into CATSINTEAFF.

The V call is TRBV5-5, the J call TRBJ2-5, with TRBD1 matching 8 bases. This CDR3 comprises 15 residues. In germline, CDR1 is SGHKS, CDR2 YYEKEE (reference sequence). V shed 0 bases and J 5 bases; nucleotides not matched to a gene: 6. The CDR3 coding sequence is TGTGCCAGCAGCTTGGATGTCGGACAGGGCGAGACCCAGTACTTC. Its protein product is CASSLDVGQGETQYF.

V is TRBV5-6 and J is TRBJ2-2; perhaps TRBD2 as D (5 bases). V shed 2 bases and J shed 6 bases, with 11 bases lying between them. This CDR3 region has 14 residues. Per germline, CDR1 SGHDT and CDR2 YYEEEE. CDR3 region: CASSLVGRAGELFF. CDR3 coding DNA: TGTGCCAGCAGCTTAGTAGGGCGGGCCGGGGAGCTGTTTTTT.

This clone appeared a few times. The gene calls are TRBV10-2 and TRBJ2-3; 9 bases are shared with TRBD1. The CDR3 is 17 amino acids. Germline V lookup: CDR1 WSHSY, CDR2 SAAADI. Losses at the gene ends were 6 bases for V and 4 bases for J; bases not matched to a gene: 14. The CDR3 nucleotides read TGCGCCAGCAGAATACGACAGGGGGTAGAGGCAGCAGATACGCAGTATTTT. This translates into CASRIRQGVEAADTQYF.

The rearrangement joins TRBV6-5 to TRBJ1-1; D uncertain. This CDR3 spans 13 amino acids. Trimming took off 5 bases at V and 0 bases at J, with 7 bases between the two ends. Per the germline V gene, CDR1 is MNHEY and CDR2 is SVGAGI. The CDR3 here is CASSRLLNTEAFF. The CDR3 DNA reads TGTGCCAGCAGTCGGCTACTGAACACTGAAGCTTTCTTT.

This chain connects TRBV7-2 to TRBJ2-7, with D perhaps TRBD1 (6 bases). The CDR3 runs 13 residues. In germline, CDR1 is SGHTA, CDR2 FQGNSA. Trimming shortened V by 5 bases and J by 2 bases, and 10 bases separated the two germline ends. CDR3 in DNA: TGTGCCAGCAGCCGGACAGCGACCTACGAGCAGTACTTC. Translation gives CASSRTATYEQYF.

The V and J genes are TRBV19 and TRBJ2-3, with 10 bases fitting TRBD2. Germline trimming cut 6 bases from V and 6 bases from J; bases unmatched to any gene: 9. The CDR3 is 15 amino acids. Germline V gene data show CDR1 as LNHDA and CDR2 as SQIVND (reference sequence). The CDR3 region is CASSGSGGAFDTQYF. The CDR3, as DNA: TGTGCCAGTAGCGGAAGCGGGGGGGCGTTCGATACGCAGTATTTT.

The V and J genes are TRBV10-2 and TRBJ2-1; the match to TRBD1 covers 10 bases. Losses at the gene ends were 6 bases for V and 8 bases for J; bases not matched to a gene: 13. The CDR3 extends over 16 amino acids. CDR1 WSHSY and CDR2 SAAADI come from the germline V gene. CDR3 sequence reads: CASSDPGTGVLDEQFF. The CDR3 bases are TGCGCCAGCAGCGATCCCGGGACAGGGGTTCTCGATGAGCAGTTCTTC.

This rearrangement joins TRBV7-9 to TRBJ2-3; 8 bases fit TRBD2. V lost 2 bases to trimming and J lost 0 bases; unmatched junction nucleotides: 1. The CDR3 has 15 amino acids. Looked up from germline, CDR1 is SEHNR and CDR2 is FQNEAQ (reference sequence). The CDR3 nucleotides are TGTGCCAGCAGCTTAATAGCGGGGAGCACAGATACGCAGTATTTT. Amino acids: CASSLIAGSTDTQYF.

The chain recombines TRBV6-5 with TRBJ1-4; the D is unclear. V lost 4 bases, J lost 0 bases, and 6 bases lay in between. CDR1 MNHEY and CDR2 SVGAGI come from the germline V gene. CDR3 length: 14 residues. Here the CDR3 DNA reads TGTGCCAGCAGTTTGACGACAACTAATGAAAAACTGTTTTTT. Amino acids: CASSLTTTNEKLFF.

This sequence joins TRBV4-3 and TRBJ2-7; 7 bases match TRBD1. Germline V CDR1 and CDR2: LGHNA, YSLEER. The junction had 0 bases not matched to a gene; V was cut back by 1 base and J by 0 bases. The CDR3 extends over 14 amino acids. CDR3 nucleotide sequence: TGCGCCAGCAGCCAAGGGGACAGCTCCTACGAGCAGTACTTC. This codes for CASSQGDSSYEQYF.

The rearrangement links TRBV10-1 to TRBJ2-2; D remains unclear. Germline lookup yields CDR1 WNHNN and CDR2 SYGVQD (reference sequence). V lost 2 bases to trimming and J lost 6 bases, with 13 bases between them. The CDR3 length is 15 residues. DNA of the CDR3: TGCGCCAGCAGTGAGACGACCTTGGGTGCCGGGGAGCTGTTTTTT. Its protein is CASSETTLGAGELFF.

This clone showed up just a few times. The chain uses TRBV15 and TRBJ1-2; TRBD1 is a possible D gene (5 bases). Trimming removed 0 bases at V and 8 bases at J, with 19 bases between. The V gene's germline CDR1 is LNHNV and CDR2 YYDKDF (reference sequence). This CDR3 is built from 16 residues. The CDR3 spells CATSRDTAAQGRGYTF. CDR3 coding DNA: TGTGCCACCAGCAGAGATACGGCGGCGCAGGGACGAGGCTACACCTTC. The full variable domain, with the rest looked up from reference TRBV15 and TRBJ1-2, is DAMVIQNPRYQVTQFGKPVTLSCSQTLNHNVMYWYQQKSSQAPKLLFHYYDKDFNNEADTPDNFQSRRPNTSFCFLDIRSPGLGDTAMYLCATSRDTAAQGRGYTFGSGTRLTVV.

CDR3 in amino acids: CSAHSDGVDTF. CDR3 sequence (DNA): TGCAGTGCCCACAGTGACGGCGTAGACACCTTC. The chain couples TRBV20-1 to TRBJ1-2; D gene uncertain. CDR1 and CDR2 (germline): DFQATT, SNEGSKA (reference sequence). CDR3 size: 11 residues. Deletions cut 6 bases from V and 12 bases from J, with 17 bases between.

The chain is built from TRBV3-1 (or the pseudogene TRBV3-2) and TRBJ2-1; D is possibly TRBD1 or TRBD2 (5 bases each). There are 17 residues in the CDR3. Trimming took 0 bases from V and 0 from J, leaving 12 bases between them. Germline-derived CDR1 and CDR2 are LGHDT and YNNKEL (reference sequence). CDR3 nucleotides: TGTGCCAGCAGCCAAGATACTCCAGGGAGCTCCTACAATGAGCAGTTCTTC. Its protein product is CASSQDTPGSSYNEQFF.

J is TRBJ2-7 and V is TRBV6-5; TRBD1 aligns across 7 bases. This CDR3 region has 16 residues. From germline, CDR1 is MNHEY and CDR2 SVGAGI. The junction had 7 bases not matched to a gene; V was cut back by 0 bases and J by 2 bases. CDR3 in DNA: TGTGCCAGCAGTTACTCGTCAGGACAGGCGCCCTACGAGCAGTACTTC. Translation gives CASSYSSGQAPYEQYF.

V usage is TRBV7-6 and J usage is TRBJ2-1; D possibly uses TRBD1 or TRBD2 (5 bases each). The germline V gene encodes CDR1 SGHVS and CDR2 FNYEAQ. Trimming left V 6 bases short and J 5 bases short, with 20 bases between. CDR3 length: 16 amino acids. The CDR3 DNA sequence: TGTGCCAGCAGTGATCAGTGGGGGTTGGGAAACAATGAGCAGTTCTTC. Its protein product is CASSDQWGLGNNEQFF.

The chain uses TRBV25-1 and TRBJ2-1, with no clear D. V dropped 4 bases and J dropped 7 bases, with 8 bases sitting between them. The CDR3 is 12 amino acids. CDR1 and CDR2 from the germline V gene are MGHDK and SYGVNS. CDR3 sequence: CASSVSNNEQFF. The CDR3, as DNA: TGTGCCAGCAGTGTATCCAATAATGAGCAGTTCTTC.

The count of this clone is one. This chain links TRBV6-5 with TRBJ1-2, with a weak D call TRBD1 (5 bases). CDR3 length equals 13 residues. V gave up 6 bases and J gave up 4 bases, with 12 bases separating them. Germline loops: CDR1 MNHEY, CDR2 SVGAGI. The CDR3 DNA is TGTGCCAGCAGGAGGGGTAGGGGCTATGGCTACACCTTC. Its protein product is CASRRGRGYGYTF.

As concerns this clone: Other DNA variants within this sample encode the same CDR3. This chain connects TRBV5-1 to TRBJ1-1; possible D gene TRBD1, 6 bases. The CDR3 contains 14 residues. V lost 3 bases, J lost 1 base, and 10 bases lay in between. The germline V gene has CDR1 SGHRS and CDR2 YFSETQ. CDR3 amino acids: CASSSGQPNTEAFF. In DNA, the CDR3 is TGCGCCAGCAGCTCCGGACAGCCGAACACTGAAGCTTTCTTT. The full variable domain, in which reference TRBV5-1 and TRBJ1-1 provide the parts outside the CDR3, is KAGVTQTPRYLIKTRGQQVTLSCSPISGHRSVSWYQQTPGQGLQFLFEYFSETQRNKGNFPGRFSGRQFSNSRSEMNVSTLELGDSALYLCASSSGQPNTEAFFGQGTRLTVV.

The sample holds a few counts of this clone. The V and J genes are TRBV6-5 and TRBJ1-5; tentatively, D is TRBD1 (5 bases). CDR1 MNHEY and CDR2 SVGAGI come from the germline V gene. Trimming took 5 bases from V and 11 from J, leaving 16 bases between them. This CDR3 has 13 residues. DNA for the CDR3: TGTGCCAGCAGTCGAAATACGGACAAGACCCAGCATTTT. It specifies CASSRNTDKTQHF.